These T cell receptor beta chains were read from a single sample in a study of Tregs in tolerant kidney transplant recipients. Libraries were prepared by immunoSEQ multiplex PCR; TCRdb keeps only in-frame clonotypes and omits some of them. The repertoire has 9,400 or so clones, around half of them found once; the top ten carry about 5.2%. These receptors are not linked to any known antigen. Sequencing was done on a sample of CD4+ T cells from blood cultured with allogeneic cells. The source of these receptors is a human donor in good health. The conserved cysteine and the conserved F or W are not part of the CDR3 here.

j_gene	v_gene	CDR3aa
TRBJ1-2	TRBV5-8	ASRAGWDYGYT
TRBJ2-6	TRBV18	ASSPIYGTGANVLT
TRBJ2-1	TRBV7-6	ASSLGLAASYNEQF
TRBJ2-5	TRBV4-1	ASSQKTDQETQY
TRBJ2-3	TRBV21-1	ASRLAGTSDTQY
TRBJ1-3	TRBV19	ATRGVPGNTIY
TRBJ2-7	TRBV4-3	ASSQTNRQGYEQY
TRBJ1-2	TRBV6-5	ASTHGTSDGYT
TRBJ1-3	TRBV5-1	ASTAGGGYGNTIY
TRBJ2-1	TRBV9	ASSVVAAGHHNEQF
TRBJ2-7	TRBV11-3	ASSLAPGQGGEQY
TRBJ2-1	TRBV9	ASSVTLSGSREQF
TRBJ1-2	TRBV2	ASSENRAGGGYT
TRBJ2-5	TRBV10-3	AISGTGETQY
TRBJ2-7	TRBV11-3	ASSGVTYEQY
TRBJ1-3	TRBV30	AWKQFSSGNTIY
TRBJ1-6	TRBV5-1	ASSFFRANSPLH
TRBJ1-5	TRBV7-6	ASSLDAGVHQPQH
TRBJ2-1	TRBV13	AASRGSTDEQF
TRBJ1-1	TRBV6-6	ASSRTGEAF
TRBJ2-3	TRBV18	ASSPVASGTDTQY
TRBJ2-5	TRBV5-1	ASSLGGWGQETQY
TRBJ1-6	TRBV5-6	ASSLMGSPLH
TRBJ2-3	TRBV7-2	AGTPGGTDTQY
TRBJ2-3	TRBV5-1	ASSSSLHLPTDTQY
TRBJ1-5	TRBV10-2	ASSLGGPQPQH
TRBJ1-1	TRBV7-2	ASSSQGVETTEAF
TRBJ2-7	TRBV9	ASSPQGYEQY
TRBJ2-5	TRBV6-5	ASRDSRGETQY
TRBJ1-1	TRBV11-2	ASSLEAGLNTEAF
TRBJ2-3	TRBV9	ASSLRGRGDTQY
TRBJ1-1	TRBV6-1	ASSAGPEAF
TRBJ1-4	TRBV11-3	ASSLSLRKMREKLF
TRBJ1-2	TRBV5-1	ASNLQGAGGYT
TRBJ1-2	TRBV19	ASIPDPDRLGYGYT
TRBJ2-3	TRBV6-5	ASSRGVDTQY
TRBJ2-6	TRBV6-6	ASRTGGAGANVLT
TRBJ2-7	TRBV14	ASSPLGLAGGYEQY
TRBJ1-3	TRBV11-2	ASSPRDARSGNTIY
TRBJ1-2	TRBV4-1	ASSQDWVNYGYT
TRBJ2-1	TRBV7-7	ASSQGLAGTSRQF
TRBJ1-2	TRBV6-5	ASSSNLANYGYT
TRBJ1-2	TRBV6-6	ASRQRAGFYGYT
TRBJ2-7	TRBV7-3	ASSPPSGSYEQY
TRBJ1-6	TRBV6-1	ASLREGTGGSPLH
TRBJ1-1	TRBV4-2	ASSQAQTRHTEAF
TRBJ1-2	TRBV7-2	ASSGLGTVPNGYT
TRBJ2-4	TRBV4-3	ASSQDPLAKNIQY
TRBJ1-1	TRBV7-3	ASSLDYRSTEAF
TRBJ2-5	TRBV6-5	ASTRAETQY
TRBJ2-2	TRBV4-3	ASSQDAQVLGGELF
TRBJ2-7	TRBV7-2	ASTKRSSYEQY